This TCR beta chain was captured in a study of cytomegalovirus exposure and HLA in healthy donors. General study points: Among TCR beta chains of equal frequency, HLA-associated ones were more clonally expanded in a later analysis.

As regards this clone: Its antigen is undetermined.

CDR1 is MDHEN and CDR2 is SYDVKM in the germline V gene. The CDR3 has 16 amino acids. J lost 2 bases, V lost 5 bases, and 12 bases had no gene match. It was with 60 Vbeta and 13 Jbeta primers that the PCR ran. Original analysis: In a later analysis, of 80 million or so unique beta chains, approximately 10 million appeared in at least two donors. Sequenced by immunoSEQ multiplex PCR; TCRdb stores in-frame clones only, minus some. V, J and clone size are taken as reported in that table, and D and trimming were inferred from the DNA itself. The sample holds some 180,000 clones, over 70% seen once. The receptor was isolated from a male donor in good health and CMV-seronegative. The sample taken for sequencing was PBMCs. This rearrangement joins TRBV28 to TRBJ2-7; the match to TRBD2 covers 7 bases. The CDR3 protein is CASSAPPAGAPYEQYF. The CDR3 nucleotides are TGTGCCAGCAGTGCTCCCCCGGCGGGAGCCCCCTACGAGCAGTACTTC.